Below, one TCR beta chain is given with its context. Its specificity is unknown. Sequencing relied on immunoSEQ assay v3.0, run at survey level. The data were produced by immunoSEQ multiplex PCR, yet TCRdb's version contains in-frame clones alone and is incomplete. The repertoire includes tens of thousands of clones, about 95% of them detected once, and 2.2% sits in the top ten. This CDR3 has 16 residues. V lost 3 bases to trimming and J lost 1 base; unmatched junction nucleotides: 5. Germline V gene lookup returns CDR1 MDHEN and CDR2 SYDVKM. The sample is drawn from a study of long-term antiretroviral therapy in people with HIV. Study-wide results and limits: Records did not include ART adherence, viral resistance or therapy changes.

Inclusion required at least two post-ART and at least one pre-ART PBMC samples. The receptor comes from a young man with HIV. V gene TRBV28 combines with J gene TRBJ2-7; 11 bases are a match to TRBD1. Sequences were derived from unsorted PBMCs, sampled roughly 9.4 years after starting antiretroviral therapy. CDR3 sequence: CASSFTRDRGSYEQYV. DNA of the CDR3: TGTGCCAGCAGTTTCACCCGGGACAGGGGGTCCTACGAGCAGTACGTC.